These 21 T cell receptor beta chains came from one sample sequenced in a study of blood T cell repertoires in COVID-19. Profiling relied on immunoSEQ multiplex PCR, and the TCRdb table lists in-frame clones only, not all of them. The sample has around 140,000 clones; about 80% are singletons. Sequencing was performed on peripheral blood. The receptor set was obtained from a man aged 65 to 85 who had recovered from COVID-19.

The V call is TRBV7-3, the J call TRBJ1-1; D not certain. V lost 0 bases and J 1 base, leaving 9 bases between the germline ends. The CDR3 is 15 amino acids. Germline V gene lookup returns CDR1 SGHTA and CDR2 FQGTGA. For the CDR3, the DNA is TGTGCCAGCAGCTTAACCCCCCTTCCGAACACTGAAGCTTTCTTT. Protein: CASSLTPLPNTEAFF.

CDR3 sequence: CASSLSQAREFF. Written as DNA, the CDR3 is TGTGCCAGCAGCTTATCCCAAGCACGGGAGTTCTTC. The rearrangement uses TRBV7-9 and TRBJ2-1; D gene unclear. The CDR3 sequence is 12 residues long. V gave up 2 bases and J gave up 14 bases, with 13 bases separating them. The germline CDR1 and CDR2 sequences are SEHNR and FQNEAQ (reference sequence).

The V call is TRBV2, the J call TRBJ1-5; 7 nucleotides line up with TRBD1. V lost 5 bases to trimming and J lost 3 bases; unmatched junction nucleotides: 7. CDR3 length: 15 amino acids. CDR1 and CDR2 (germline): SNHLY, FYNNEI. The CDR3 spells CASSFLGQNNQPQHF. Written as DNA, the CDR3 is TGTGCCAGCAGTTTTCTGGGACAGAACAATCAGCCCCAGCATTTT.

This clone has just one count. This chain uses TRBV4-1 with TRBJ2-2; 7 bases match TRBD2. V was clipped by 2 bases and J by 4 bases; unmatched bases: 10. CDR1 and CDR2 (germline): MGHRA, YSYEKL. This CDR3 has 17 amino acids. The CDR3 loop reads CASSQNWGGVSTGELFF. CDR3 bases: TGCGCCAGCAGCCAAAATTGGGGGGGAGTAAGCACCGGGGAGCTGTTTTTT.

A single count supports this clone. The chain combines TRBV7-2 with TRBJ2-7; the match to TRBD2 covers 8 bases. The CDR3 loop spans 16 amino acids. The germline V gene encodes CDR1 SGHTA and CDR2 FQGNSA. With 5 bases clipped from V and 0 bases from J, the junction kept 9 bases outside the gene matches. Here the CDR3 DNA reads TGTGCCAGCAGCAGGCTGGGGAGCGGGAGCTCCTACGAGCAGTACTTC. Amino acid sequence: CASSRLGSGSSYEQYF.

The sample holds one count of this clone. This chain links TRBV7-2 with TRBJ1-3; TRBD1 agrees at 9 bases. This CDR3 is 15 amino acids long. The trim removed 5 bases at V and 4 bases at J, leaving 6 bases unmatched. CDR1 is SGHTA and CDR2 is FQGNSA in the germline V gene. Here the CDR3 reads CASSPQGARGNTIYF. The CDR3 DNA reads TGTGCCAGCAGCCCACAGGGGGCGAGGGGAAACACCATATATTTT. Looking up the rest from reference TRBV7-2 and TRBJ1-3 gives the full variable domain: GAGVSQSPSNKVTEKGKDVELRCDPISGHTALYWYRQSLGQGLEFLIYFQGNSAPDKSGLPSDRFSAERTGGSVSTLTIQRTQQEDSAVYLCASSPQGARGNTIYFGEGSWLTVV.

This chain uses TRBV3-1 (or the pseudogene TRBV3-2) with TRBJ2-1; TRBD2 aligns across 13 bases. Germline trimming cut 4 bases from V and 0 bases from J; bases unmatched to any gene: 3. CDR3 length equals 17 residues. The V gene's germline CDR1 is LGHDT and CDR2 YNNKEL (reference sequence). The DNA of the CDR3 is TGTGCCAGCAGCCTGGGACTAGCGGGGAGCTCCTACAATGAGCAGTTCTTC. Amino acids: CASSLGLAGSSYNEQFF.

The chain combines TRBV18 with TRBJ2-3; 9 bases map to TRBD2. The CDR3 sequence is 14 residues long. Germline values: CDR1 KGHSH, CDR2 LQKENI. V lost 6 bases, J lost 7 bases, and 8 bases stayed unmatched. Here the CDR3 DNA reads TGTGCCAGCTCCCAAGTTAGCGGGAGAAATACGCAGTATTTT. Translated, it gives CASSQVSGRNTQYF. Combining the CDR3 with reference TRBV18 and TRBJ2-3 gives the whole variable domain NAGVMQNPRHLVRRRGQEARLRCSPMKGHSHVYWYRQLPEEGLKFMVYLQKENIIDESGMPKERFSAEFPKEGPSILRIQQVVRGDSAAYFCASSQVSGRNTQYFGPGTRLTVL.

This chain joins TRBV5-4 and TRBJ2-7, with TRBD2 identical over 11 bases. The germline gives CDR1 SGHNT, CDR2 YYREEE (reference sequence). V gave up 4 bases and J gave up 2 bases; unmatched junction bases: 5. The CDR3 is made up of 15 amino acids. CDR3 region: CASSKRLAGPYEQYF. The CDR3 coding sequence is TGTGCCAGCAGCAAACGACTAGCGGGACCCTACGAGCAGTACTTC.

The rearrangement links TRBV11-2 to TRBJ2-1; 12 bases fit TRBD2. The CDR3 sequence is 16 residues long. Germline V CDR1 and CDR2: SGHAT, FQNNGV. The V segment lost 5 bases and the J segment 11 bases; nucleotides outside the gene matches: 13. The CDR3 DNA reads as TGTGCCAGCAGCCCTCTAGCGGGAGGGCCCCACAAAAAGCAGTTCTTC. Its translation is CASSPLAGGPHKKQFF.

The chain couples TRBV19 to TRBJ1-1; tentatively, D is TRBD1 (6 bases). The CDR3 spans 14 residues. V was clipped by 6 bases and J by 1 base, with 12 bases between them. Germline CDR1 LNHDA, CDR2 SQIVND (reference sequence). Here the CDR3 DNA reads TGTGCCAGTAGCTCGCAGGGGACGAACACTGAAGCTTTCTTT. Amino acids: CASSSQGTNTEAFF.

This sequence joins TRBV29-1 and TRBJ2-3, with 8 positions matching TRBD2. The ends lost 0 bases at V and 5 bases at J; junction bases unmatched: 10. The CDR3 runs to 16 residues. Looked up from germline, CDR1 is SQVTM and CDR2 is ANQGSEA. The chain's CDR3 is CSVEDRTSREQDTQYF. As DNA, the CDR3 is TGCAGCGTTGAAGATAGGACTAGCCGGGAGCAAGATACGCAGTATTTT.

This clone was picked up one time. The V call is TRBV15, the J call TRBJ2-5; 9 bases map to TRBD2. Germline trimming cut 0 bases from V and 0 bases from J; bases unmatched to any gene: 17. Germline loops: CDR1 LNHNV, CDR2 YYDKDF (reference sequence). CDR3 size: 21 residues. CDR3 region: CATSRDLWGALAGSYQETQYF. DNA of the CDR3: TGTGCCACCAGCAGAGATCTATGGGGGGCCCTAGCGGGATCGTACCAAGAGACCCAGTACTTC.

The chain couples TRBV5-4 to TRBJ2-2; 11 positions agree with TRBD2. This CDR3 region has 18 residues. CDR1 SGHNT and CDR2 YYREEE come from the germline V gene (reference sequence). The J segment lost 5 bases and the V segment lost 7 bases, leaving 16 bases of the junction unmatched. CDR3 sequence: CASHNSGRAALGTGELFF. The CDR3 region has the DNA TGTGCCAGCCACAATAGCGGGAGGGCCGCCTTGGGTACCGGGGAGCTGTTTTTT. The full variable domain, in which reference TRBV5-4 and TRBJ2-2 provide the parts outside the CDR3, is ETGVTQSPTHLIKTRGQQVTLRCSSQSGHNTVSWYQQALGQGPQFIFQYYREEENGRGNFPPRFSGLQFPNYSSELNVNALELDDSALYLCASHNSGRAALGTGELFFGEGSRLTVL.

The rearrangement links TRBV23-1 to TRBJ1-1; D unresolved. TRBV23-1 is an ORF, with its function uncertain. V lost 0 bases and J 4 bases, leaving 18 bases between the germline ends. This CDR3 is built from 17 residues. DNA of the CDR3: TGCGCCAGCAGTCAATCGCCGGCGGTGGTTTTGGGCACTGAAGCTTTCTTT. This gives the protein CASSQSPAVVLGTEAFF.

The chain is built from TRBV7-8 and TRBJ2-5; possible D gene TRBD1, 6 bases. The CDR3 runs to 16 residues. Trimming removed 4 bases from V and 0 bases from J, with 15 bases in between. Germline CDR1 and CDR2: SGHVS and FQNEAQ. The CDR3 here is CASSSVYRQDQETQYF. CDR3 nucleotides: TGTGCCAGCAGCTCCGTGTATAGACAGGACCAAGAGACCCAGTACTTC.

The V gene is TRBV5-1, the J gene TRBJ1-1; D is undetermined. Germline CDR1 reads SGHRS; CDR2 reads YFSETQ. The CDR3 totals 16 residues. The ends were cut back, 0 bases at V and 8 bases at J, with 20 bases in the middle. The CDR3: CASSLASGLGRAEAFF. CDR3 bases: TGCGCCAGCAGCTTGGCCTCGGGATTGGGGAGAGCCGAAGCTTTCTTT.

The chain is built from TRBV10-3 and TRBJ2-1; 7 bases match TRBD1. V trimming: 10 bases; J trimming: 0 bases; junction bases outside the gene matches: 6. This CDR3 comprises 14 residues. In germline, CDR1 is ENHRY, CDR2 SYGVKD. The CDR3 region is CATLRDSSYNEQFF. The CDR3 region has the DNA TGTGCCACCCTCCGGGACAGCTCCTACAATGAGCAGTTCTTC.

The chain joins TRBV3-1 (or the pseudogene TRBV3-2) to TRBJ2-1, with 9 bases fitting TRBD2. The CDR3 loop spans 15 amino acids. CDR1 LGHDT and CDR2 YNNKEL come from the germline V gene (reference sequence). V shed 4 bases and J 4 bases; nucleotides not matched to a gene: 5. The CDR3: CASSPPSGIYNEQFF. The CDR3 DNA follows: TGTGCCAGCAGCCCTCCTAGCGGGATTTACAATGAGCAGTTCTTC.

The chain recombines TRBV10-2 with TRBJ1-1, with D maybe TRBD1 (6 bases). Per germline, CDR1 WSHSY and CDR2 SAAADI. This CDR3 contains 13 residues. Trimming stripped 6 bases from V and 3 bases from J, with 11 bases between. CDR3 region: CASRQGSDTEAFF. The DNA for the CDR3 is TGCGCCAGCAGGCAGGGGAGCGACACTGAAGCTTTCTTT.

V gene TRBV24-1 combines with J gene TRBJ2-2; the match to TRBD1 covers 9 bases. The CDR3 totals 16 residues. Germline V CDR1 and CDR2: KGHDR, SFDVKD. J lost 6 bases, V lost 2 bases, and 6 bases had no gene match. The CDR3 loop is CATSDSGTGNPGELFF. The DNA of the CDR3 is TGTGCCACCAGTGATTCCGGGACAGGGAATCCCGGGGAGCTGTTTTTT.